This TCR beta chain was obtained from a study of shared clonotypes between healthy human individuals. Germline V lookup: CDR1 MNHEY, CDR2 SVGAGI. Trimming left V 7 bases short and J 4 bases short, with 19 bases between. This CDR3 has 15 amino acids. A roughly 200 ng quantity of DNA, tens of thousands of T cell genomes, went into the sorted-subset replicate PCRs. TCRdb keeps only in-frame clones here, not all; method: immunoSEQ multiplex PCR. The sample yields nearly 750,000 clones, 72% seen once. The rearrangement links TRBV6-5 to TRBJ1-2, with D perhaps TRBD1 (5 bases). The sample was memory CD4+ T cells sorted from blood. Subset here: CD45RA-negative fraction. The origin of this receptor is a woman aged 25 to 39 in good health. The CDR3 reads CASTHEAGLGYGYTF. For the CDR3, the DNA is TGTGCCAGCACCCACGAGGCGGGACTAGGCTATGGCTACACCTTC.